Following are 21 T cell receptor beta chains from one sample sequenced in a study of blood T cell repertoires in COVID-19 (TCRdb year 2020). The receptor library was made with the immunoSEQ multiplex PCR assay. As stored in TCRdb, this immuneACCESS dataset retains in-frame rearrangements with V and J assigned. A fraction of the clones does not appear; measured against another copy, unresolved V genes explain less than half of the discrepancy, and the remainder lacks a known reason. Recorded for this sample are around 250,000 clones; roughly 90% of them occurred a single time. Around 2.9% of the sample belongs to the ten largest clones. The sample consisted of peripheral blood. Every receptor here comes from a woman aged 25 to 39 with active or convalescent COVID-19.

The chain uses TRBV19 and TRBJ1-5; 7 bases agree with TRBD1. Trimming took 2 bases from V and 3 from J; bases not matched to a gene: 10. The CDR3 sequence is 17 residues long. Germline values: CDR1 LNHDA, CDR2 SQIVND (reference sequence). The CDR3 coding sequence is TGTGCCAGTAGTATAAGTGATTGGGACAGCCTCAATCAGCCCCAGCATTTT. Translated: CASSISDWDSLNQPQHF.

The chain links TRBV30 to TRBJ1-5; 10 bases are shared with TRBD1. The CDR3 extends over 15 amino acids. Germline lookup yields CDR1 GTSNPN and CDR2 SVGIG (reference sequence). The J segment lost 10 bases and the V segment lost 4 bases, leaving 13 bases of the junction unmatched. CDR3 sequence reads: CAWTPRTGGLDPQHF. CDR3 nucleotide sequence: TGTGCCTGGACGCCTCGGACAGGGGGTTTGGACCCCCAGCATTTT.

CDR3 nucleotide sequence: TGTGCCAGCAGTTCCACAGGCCCTATCTATGGCTACACCTTC. This gives the protein CASSSTGPIYGYTF. The rearrangement links TRBV28 to TRBJ1-2; TRBD1 might be the D (5 bases). The CDR3 is made up of 14 amino acids. The V gene's germline CDR1 is MDHEN and CDR2 SYDVKM. The V and J ends lost 4 bases and 4 bases respectively, with 13 bases between them.

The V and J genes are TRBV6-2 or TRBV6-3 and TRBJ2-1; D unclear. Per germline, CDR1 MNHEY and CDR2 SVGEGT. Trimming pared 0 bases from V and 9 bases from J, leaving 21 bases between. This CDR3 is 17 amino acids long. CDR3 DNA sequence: TGTGCCAGCAGTTACTCGACGCCCCTCCAGCGTGACGGTGAGCAGTTCTTC. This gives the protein CASSYSTPLQRDGEQFF.

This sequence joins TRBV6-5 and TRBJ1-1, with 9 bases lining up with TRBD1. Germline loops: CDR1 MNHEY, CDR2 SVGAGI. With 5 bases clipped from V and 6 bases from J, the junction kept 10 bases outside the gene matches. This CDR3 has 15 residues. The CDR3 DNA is TGTGCCAGCAGTCCCGGGACAGGGTACCGGGCTGAAGCTTTCTTT. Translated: CASSPGTGYRAEAFF.

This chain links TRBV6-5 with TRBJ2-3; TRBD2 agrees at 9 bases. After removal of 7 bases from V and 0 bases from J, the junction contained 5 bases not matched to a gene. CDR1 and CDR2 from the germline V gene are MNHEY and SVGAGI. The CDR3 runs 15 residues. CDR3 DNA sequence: TGTGCCAGCACCCTAGCGGGACAAAGCACAGATACGCAGTATTTT. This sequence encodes CASTLAGQSTDTQYF.

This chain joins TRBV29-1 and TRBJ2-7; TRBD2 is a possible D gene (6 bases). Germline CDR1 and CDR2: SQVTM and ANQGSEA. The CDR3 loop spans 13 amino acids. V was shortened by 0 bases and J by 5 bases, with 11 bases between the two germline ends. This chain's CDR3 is CSVEDGGADEQYF. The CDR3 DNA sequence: TGCAGCGTTGAAGATGGAGGGGCGGACGAGCAGTACTTC.

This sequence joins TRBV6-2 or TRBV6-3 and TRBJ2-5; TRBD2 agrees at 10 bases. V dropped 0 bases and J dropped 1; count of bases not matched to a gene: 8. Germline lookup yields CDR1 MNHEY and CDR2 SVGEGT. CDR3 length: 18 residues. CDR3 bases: TGTGCCAGCAGTTACTCGGGTCTCCTAGCGGGGGCCCAAGAGACCCAGTACTTC. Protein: CASSYSGLLAGAQETQYF.

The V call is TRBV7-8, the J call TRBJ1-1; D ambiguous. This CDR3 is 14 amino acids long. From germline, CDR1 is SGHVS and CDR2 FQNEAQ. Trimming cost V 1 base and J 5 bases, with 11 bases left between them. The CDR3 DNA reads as TGTGCCAGCAGCTTAGTCGGGTTTGGAACTGAAGCTTTCTTT. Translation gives CASSLVGFGTEAFF.

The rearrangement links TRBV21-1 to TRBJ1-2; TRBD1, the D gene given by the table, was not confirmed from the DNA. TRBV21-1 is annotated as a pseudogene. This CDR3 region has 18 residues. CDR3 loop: CASSVLKELWGQSDGYTF. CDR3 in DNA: TGTGCCAGCAGCGTCCTGAAGGAGTTGTGGGGGCAGAGCGATGGCTACACCTTC.

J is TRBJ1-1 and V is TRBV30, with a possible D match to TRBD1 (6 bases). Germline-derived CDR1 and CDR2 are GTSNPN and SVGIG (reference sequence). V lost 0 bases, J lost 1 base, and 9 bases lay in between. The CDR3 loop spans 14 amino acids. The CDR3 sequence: CAWSVLGGNTEAFF. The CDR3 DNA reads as TGTGCCTGGAGTGTACTAGGGGGGAACACTGAAGCTTTCTTT.

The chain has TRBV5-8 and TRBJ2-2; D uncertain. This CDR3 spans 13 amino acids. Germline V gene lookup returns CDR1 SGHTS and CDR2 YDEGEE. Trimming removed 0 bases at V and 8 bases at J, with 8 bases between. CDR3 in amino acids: CASSLGYRGELFF. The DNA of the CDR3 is TGTGCCAGCAGCTTGGGATACAGAGGGGAGCTGTTTTTT.

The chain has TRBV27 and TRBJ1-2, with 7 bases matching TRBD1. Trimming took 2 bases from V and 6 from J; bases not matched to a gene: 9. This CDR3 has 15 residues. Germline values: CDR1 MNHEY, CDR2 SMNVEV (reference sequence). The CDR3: CASSLRGQRVDGYTF. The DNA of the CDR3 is TGTGCCAGCAGTTTACGGGGACAGAGGGTGGATGGCTACACCTTC.

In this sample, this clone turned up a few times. The CDR3 loop reads CAIGRAPGEKLFF. The CDR3 coding sequence is TGTGCCATCGGCAGGGCCCCGGGTGAAAAACTGTTTTTT. V and J are TRBV10-3 and TRBJ1-4; D perhaps matches TRBD1 (5 bases). In germline, CDR1 is ENHRY, CDR2 SYGVKD. This CDR3 has 13 amino acids. V was clipped by 8 bases and J by 7 bases, with 14 bases between them.

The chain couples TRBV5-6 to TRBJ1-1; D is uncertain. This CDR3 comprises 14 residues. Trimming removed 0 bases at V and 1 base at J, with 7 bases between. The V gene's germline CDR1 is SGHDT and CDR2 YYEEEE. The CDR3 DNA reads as TGTGCCAGCAGCTTGGGCGGCGCGAACACTGAAGCTTTCTTT. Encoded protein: CASSLGGANTEAFF.

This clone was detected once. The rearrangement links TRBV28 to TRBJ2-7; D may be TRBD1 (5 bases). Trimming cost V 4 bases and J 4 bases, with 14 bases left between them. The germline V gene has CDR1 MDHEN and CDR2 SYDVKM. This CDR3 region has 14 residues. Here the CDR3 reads CASSWGREIYEQYF. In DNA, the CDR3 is TGTGCCAGCAGTTGGGGCAGAGAGATTTACGAGCAGTACTTC. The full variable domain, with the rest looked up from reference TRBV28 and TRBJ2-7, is DVKVTQSSRYLVKRTGEKVFLECVQDMDHENMFWYRQDPGLGLRLIYFSYDVKMKEKGDIPEGYSVSREKKERFSLILESASTNQTSMYLCASSWGREIYEQYFGPGTRLTVT.

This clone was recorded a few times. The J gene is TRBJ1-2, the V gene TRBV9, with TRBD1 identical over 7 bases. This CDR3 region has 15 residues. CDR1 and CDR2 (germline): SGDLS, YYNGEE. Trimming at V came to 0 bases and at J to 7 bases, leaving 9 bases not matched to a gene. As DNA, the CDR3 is TGTGCCAGCAGCGTAGAATCCGGGACAGCTGGTGGCTACACCTTC. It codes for CASSVESGTAGGYTF.

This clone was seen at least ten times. The CDR3, as DNA: TGTGCCAGCAGTCTCAGGCGGGAGGAAAAACTGTTTTTT. Amino acid sequence: CASSLRREEKLFF. This sequence joins TRBV12-3 or TRBV12-4 and TRBJ1-4; D remains ambiguous. Trimming removed 5 bases at V and 8 bases at J, with 12 bases between. The CDR3 totals 13 residues.

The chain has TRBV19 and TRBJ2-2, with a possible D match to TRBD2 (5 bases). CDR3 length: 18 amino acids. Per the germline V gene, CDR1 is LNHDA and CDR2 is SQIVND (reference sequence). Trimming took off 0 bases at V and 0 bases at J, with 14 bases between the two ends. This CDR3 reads CASSIDASGFANTGELFF. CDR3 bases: TGTGCCAGTAGTATAGATGCGTCGGGATTCGCGAACACCGGGGAGCTGTTTTTT.

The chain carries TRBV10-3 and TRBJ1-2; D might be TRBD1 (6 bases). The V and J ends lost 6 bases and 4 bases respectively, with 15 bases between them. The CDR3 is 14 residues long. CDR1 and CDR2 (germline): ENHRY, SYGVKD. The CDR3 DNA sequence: TGTGCCATCAGCGACAGGCCCGAAGCCTATGGCTACACCTTC. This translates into CAISDRPEAYGYTF.

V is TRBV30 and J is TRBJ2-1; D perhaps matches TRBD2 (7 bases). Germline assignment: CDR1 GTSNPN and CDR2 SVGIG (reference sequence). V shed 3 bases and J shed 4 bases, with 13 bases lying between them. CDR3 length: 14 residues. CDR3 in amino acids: CAWSEGGVYNEQFF. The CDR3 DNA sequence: TGTGCCTGGAGCGAGGGGGGGGTTTACAATGAGCAGTTCTTC.